This T cell receptor (beta chain) is from a study of blood T cell repertoires in COVID-19 (dated by TCRdb to 2020 to 2021). Regarding the research as a whole: Samples from collaborators originated in the United States, Italy and Spain and spanned both the acute and convalescent phases of COVID-19. The material from the prospective study consisted of cDNA or gDNA derived from T cells, B-cell-depleted T cells, or PBMCs. Deeply sampled blood TCRbeta repertoires from subjects exposed to, actively infected with, or recovered from COVID-19 were included in the dataset. The repertoires were released in a freely available public database intended as a resource for research on the immune response to SARS-CoV-2. The samples were drawn from the first 160 participants of the ongoing ImmuneRACE study and from 1,200 or so subjects provided by 6 global collaborators. Nearly every sample came with metadata listing a de-identified subject ID, COVID-19 status, age in years and sex. Where HLA class I and class II types were available, the types were taken from metadata supplied by the sample provider, not from assay-based typing. Broader findings and caveats from the paper: The quantity of clinical and demographic metadata differed by source and by participant and was supplied without curation.

Trimming removed 4 bases from V and 7 bases from J; the gene matches leave 15 bases unexplained. The CDR3 measures 17 amino acids from cysteine to phenylalanine. CDR3 DNA is the only sequence kept; it has 51 bases, read in frame from the first base. From the germline V gene, CDR1 is SGHRS and CDR2 is YFSETQ. Remarks on this clone: Its antigen is still unknown. One base away there is no much larger clone; base qualities are not given.

Participants in the prospective study were enrolled through a virtual design, were aged roughly 18 to 100 years, and lived in approximately 25 United States geographic areas. In the prospective study, cohorts were assigned on the basis of participant-reported clinical history obtained from a screening survey and a study questionnaire. Recovered participants in ImmuneRACE Cohort 3 were defined by two consecutive negative NP/OP PCR tests, clearance by a healthcare professional, or resolution of symptoms. In the prospective study, mobile phlebotomists collected whole blood, serum and a nasopharyngeal or oropharyngeal swab from each participant. Over a roughly 2-month period, participants in the prospective study had the option of providing additional blood draws and questionnaires. Before DNA extraction, prospective study blood samples were shipped either frozen or at room temperature. TCRbeta CDR3 regions were amplified from genomic DNA using the immunoSEQ Assay, a bias-controlled multiplex PCR. Per the source publication's procedure: Within the assay, amplification of reference gene primers was used to estimate how many nucleated cells each sample contained. To quantify the absolute abundance of each unique TCRbeta CDR3 rearrangement, sequence reads were collapsed and filtered. For each sample, productive Simpson clonality was calculated by taking the square root of Simpson's diversity index across productive rearrangements. TCRdb's version of the immuneACCESS table is confined to in-frame rearrangements and falls short of the full clone set. An unresolved V gene accounts for under half of the shortfall where checked; the remainder is of unknown origin. V and J calls and clone size are given by that table; D and trimming were obtained from the DNA. Recorded for this sample are about 320,000 clones; roughly 90% of them occurred a single time. Together, the top ten hold 5.2% of the sample.

Input material: PBMCs or T cells enriched from blood (not recorded which). The rearranged segments are TRBV5-1 and TRBJ2-1; a stretch of 9 junction bases matches TRBD2. The sequence was obtained from a man in his 60s who had recovered from COVID-19. The CDR3 sequence is CASSPLWAGGPGNEQFF. In nucleotides, the sequence is TGCGCCAGCAGCCCGCTTTGGGCGGGAGGGCCGGGGAATGAGCAGTTCTTC.